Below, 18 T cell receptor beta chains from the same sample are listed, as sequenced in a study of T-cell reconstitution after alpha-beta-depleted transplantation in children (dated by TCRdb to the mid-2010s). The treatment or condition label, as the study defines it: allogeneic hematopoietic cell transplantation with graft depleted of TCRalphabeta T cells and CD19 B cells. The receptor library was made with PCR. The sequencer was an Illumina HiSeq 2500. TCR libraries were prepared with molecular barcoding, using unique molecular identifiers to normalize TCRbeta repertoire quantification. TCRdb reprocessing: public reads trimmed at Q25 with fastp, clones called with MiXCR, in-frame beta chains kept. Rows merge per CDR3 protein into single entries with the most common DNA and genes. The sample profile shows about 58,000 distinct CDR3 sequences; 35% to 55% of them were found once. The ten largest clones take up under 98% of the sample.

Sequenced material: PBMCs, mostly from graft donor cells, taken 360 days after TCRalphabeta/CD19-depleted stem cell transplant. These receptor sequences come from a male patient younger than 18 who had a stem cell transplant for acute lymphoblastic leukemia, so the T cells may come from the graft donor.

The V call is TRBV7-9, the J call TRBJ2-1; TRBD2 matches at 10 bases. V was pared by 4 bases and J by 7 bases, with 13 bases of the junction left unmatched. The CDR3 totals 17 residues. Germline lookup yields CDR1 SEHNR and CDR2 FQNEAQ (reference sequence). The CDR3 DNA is TGTGCCAGCAGCTCTAGACGATTGGGACTAGCGCCTAATGAGCAGTTCTTC. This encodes CASSSRRLGLAPNEQFF.

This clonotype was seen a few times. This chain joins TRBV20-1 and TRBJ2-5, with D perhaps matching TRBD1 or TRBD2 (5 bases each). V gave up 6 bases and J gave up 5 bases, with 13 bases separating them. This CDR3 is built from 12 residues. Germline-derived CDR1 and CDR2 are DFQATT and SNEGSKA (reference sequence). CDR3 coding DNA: TGCAGTGCGGGGACCAGCGGCGAGACCCAGTACTTC. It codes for CSAGTSGETQYF.

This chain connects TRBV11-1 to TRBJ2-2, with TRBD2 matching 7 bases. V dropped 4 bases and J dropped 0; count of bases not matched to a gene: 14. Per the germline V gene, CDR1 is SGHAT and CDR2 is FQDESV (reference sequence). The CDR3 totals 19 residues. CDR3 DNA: TGTGCCAGCAGCTCTCCCCCCGGACTAGTCCGAGCGAACACCGGGGAGCTGTTTTTT. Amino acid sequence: CASSSPPGLVRANTGELFF.

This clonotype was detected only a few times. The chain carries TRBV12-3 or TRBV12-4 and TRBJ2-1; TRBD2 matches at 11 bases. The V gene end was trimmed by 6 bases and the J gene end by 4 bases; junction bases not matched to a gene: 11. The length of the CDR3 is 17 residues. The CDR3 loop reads CASSSGSGRGLYNEQFF. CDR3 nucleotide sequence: TGTGCCAGCAGCTCGGGTAGCGGGAGGGGGCTTTACAATGAGCAGTTCTTC.

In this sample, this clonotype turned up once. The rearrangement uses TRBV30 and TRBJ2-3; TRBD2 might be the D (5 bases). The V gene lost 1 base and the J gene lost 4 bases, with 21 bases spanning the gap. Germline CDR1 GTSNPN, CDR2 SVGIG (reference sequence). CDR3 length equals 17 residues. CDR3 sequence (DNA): TGTGCCTGGAGTGCGGAATTACGACTATACGTGGCAGATACGCAGTATTTT. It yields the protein CAWSAELRLYVADTQYF.

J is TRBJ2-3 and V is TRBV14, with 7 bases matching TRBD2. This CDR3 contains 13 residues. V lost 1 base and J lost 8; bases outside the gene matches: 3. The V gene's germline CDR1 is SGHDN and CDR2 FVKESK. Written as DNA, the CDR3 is TGTGCCAGCAGCCAAGGGGGGGGTGTTACGCAGTATTTT. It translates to CASSQGGGVTQYF.

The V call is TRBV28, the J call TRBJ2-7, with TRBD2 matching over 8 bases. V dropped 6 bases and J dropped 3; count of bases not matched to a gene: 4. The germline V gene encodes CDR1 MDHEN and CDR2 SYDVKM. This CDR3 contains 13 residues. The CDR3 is CASSPGGDYEQYF. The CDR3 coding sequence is TGTGCCAGCAGCCCCGGGGGGGACTACGAGCAGTACTTC. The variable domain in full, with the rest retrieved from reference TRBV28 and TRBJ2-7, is DVKVTQSSRYLVKRTGEKVFLECVQDMDHENMFWYRQDPGLGLRLIYFSYDVKMKEKGDIPEGYSVSREKKERFSLILESASTNQTSMYLCASSPGGDYEQYFGPGTRLTVT.

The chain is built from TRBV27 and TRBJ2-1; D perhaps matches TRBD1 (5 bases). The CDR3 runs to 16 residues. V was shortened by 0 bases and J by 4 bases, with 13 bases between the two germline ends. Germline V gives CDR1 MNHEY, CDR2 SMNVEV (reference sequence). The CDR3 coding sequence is TGTGCCAGCAGTTTATCGGGGCGAATAGTATACAATGAGCAGTTCTTC. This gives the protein CASSLSGRIVYNEQFF.

In DNA form, the CDR3 reads TGTGCCAGCAGTCAGGGGGGAAGCTCTGAAGCTTTCTTT. Protein sequence: CASSQGGSSEAFF. The chain joins TRBV12-3 or TRBV12-4 to TRBJ1-1; 7 bases are a match to TRBD1. The CDR3 is made up of 13 amino acids. V lost 5 bases, J lost 6 bases, and 6 bases stayed unmatched.

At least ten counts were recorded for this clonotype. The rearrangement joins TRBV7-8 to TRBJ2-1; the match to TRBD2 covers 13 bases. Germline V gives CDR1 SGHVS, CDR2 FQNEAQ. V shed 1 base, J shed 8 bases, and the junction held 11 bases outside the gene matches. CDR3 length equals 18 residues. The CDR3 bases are TGTGCCAGCAGCTTAGATGGGGAACTAGCGGGAGGGCCCCATGAGCAGTTCTTC. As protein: CASSLDGELAGGPHEQFF.

CDR3 protein: CSVGVGVYGYTF. The CDR3 nucleotides are TGCAGCGTGGGGGTTGGGGTCTATGGCTACACCTTC. The genes are TRBV29-1 and TRBJ1-2; TRBD1 might be the D (5 bases). V gave up 6 bases and J gave up 4 bases, with 12 bases separating them. Per the germline V gene, CDR1 is SQVTM and CDR2 is ANQGSEA. CDR3 size: 12 residues.

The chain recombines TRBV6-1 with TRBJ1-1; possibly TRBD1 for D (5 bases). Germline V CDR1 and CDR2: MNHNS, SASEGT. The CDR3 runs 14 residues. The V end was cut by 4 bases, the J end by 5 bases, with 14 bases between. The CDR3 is CASSASGPGTEAFF. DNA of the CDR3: TGTGCCAGCAGTGCCTCAGGGCCTGGGACTGAAGCTTTCTTT.

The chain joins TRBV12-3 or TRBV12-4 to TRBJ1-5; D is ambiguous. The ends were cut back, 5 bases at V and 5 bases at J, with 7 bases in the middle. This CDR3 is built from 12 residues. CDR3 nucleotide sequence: TGTGCCAGCAGTAACTATGATCAGCCCCAGCATTTT. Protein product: CASSNYDQPQHF.

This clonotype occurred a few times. CDR3 sequence: CASSQDVTRGLLSYEQYF. CDR3 nucleotide sequence: TGCGCCAGCAGCCAAGATGTAACCAGGGGCTTACTCTCCTACGAGCAGTACTTC. This chain uses TRBV4-1 with TRBJ2-7; a possible D gene is TRBD1 (6 bases). The V and J ends lost 0 bases and 0 bases respectively, with 18 bases between them. From germline, CDR1 is MGHRA and CDR2 YSYEKL. The CDR3 loop spans 18 amino acids.

The CDR3 here is CASSFSLAGNTGELFF. The CDR3 DNA follows: TGTGCCAGCAGTTTTTCACTAGCGGGGAACACCGGGGAGCTGTTTTTT. The rearrangement joins TRBV12-3 or TRBV12-4 to TRBJ2-2; 9 bases agree with TRBD2. Trimming at V came to 3 bases and at J to 1 base, leaving 3 bases not matched to a gene. This CDR3 region has 16 residues.

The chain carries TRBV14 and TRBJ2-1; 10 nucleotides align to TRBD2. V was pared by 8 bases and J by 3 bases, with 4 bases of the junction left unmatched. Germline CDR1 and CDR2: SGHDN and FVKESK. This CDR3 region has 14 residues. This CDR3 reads CASGERGGYNEQFF. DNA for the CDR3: TGTGCCAGCGGGGAGCGGGGGGGCTACAATGAGCAGTTCTTC. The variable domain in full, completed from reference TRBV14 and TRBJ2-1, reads EAGVTQFPSHSVIEKGQTVTLRCDPISGHDNLYWYRRVMGKEIKFLLHFVKESKQDESGMPNNRFLAERTGGTYSTLKVQPAELEDSGVYFCASGERGGYNEQFFGPGTRLTVL.

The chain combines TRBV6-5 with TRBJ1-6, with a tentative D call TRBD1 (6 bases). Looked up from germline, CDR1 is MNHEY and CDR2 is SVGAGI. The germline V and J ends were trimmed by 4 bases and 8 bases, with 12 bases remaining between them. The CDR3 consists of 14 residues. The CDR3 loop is CASSSQGWDSPLHF. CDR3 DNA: TGTGCCAGCAGTTCTCAGGGGTGGGATTCACCCCTCCACTTT.

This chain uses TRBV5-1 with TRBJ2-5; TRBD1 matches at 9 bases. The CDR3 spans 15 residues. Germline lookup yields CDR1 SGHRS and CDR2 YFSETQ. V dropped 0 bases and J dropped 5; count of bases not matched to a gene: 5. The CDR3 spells CASSLDGTGLETQYF. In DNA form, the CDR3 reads TGCGCCAGCAGCTTGGACGGGACAGGGTTGGAGACCCAGTACTTC.